This TCR beta chain was obtained from a study of T cell repertoires in cytomegalovirus infection. Study-level information: Recently described HLA-C-restricted plus well-studied HLA-B-restricted CMV epitopes were used. Public TCR beta signatures were indicative of both CMV infection and a matching HLA type. Findings of the study overall: CMV-specific HLA-C-restricted TCR beta clonotypes dominated the ex vivo response. CMV carriers with the relevant HLA were identified by cumulative public TCR beta family frequency.

On this clonotype itself: Its antigen is unidentified.

Trimming left V 11 bases short and J 5 bases short, with 18 bases between. Germline V gives CDR1 SNHLY, CDR2 FYNNEI. CDR3 length: 13 amino acids. Using its own MiXCR run on the reads, TCRdb lists one record per CDR3 protein. The data show approximately 990,000 distinct CDR3 sequences, with around 32% seen just once and under 15% held by the top ten. Specimen: cultured CD8+ T cells from PBMCs, collected from culture after CMV antigen stimulation. This TCR came from a human donor in good health (CMV status not recorded). Some clones in this sample may be carry-over from other donors' samples. This rearrangement joins TRBV2 to TRBJ2-5, with a tentative D call TRBD1 (6 bases). CDR3 in DNA: TGTGCCTGGGCCGGACAGTCCACGGAGACCCAGTACTTC. This gives the protein CAWAGQSTETQYF.